This TCR beta chain is drawn from a study of early T cells in non-severe SARS-CoV-2 infection. The overall study: Bulk RNA taken from unsorted whole blood was sequenced, leaving chains unpaired.

The CDR3 is 15 residues long. Germline V gene sequence: CDR1 MGHRA, CDR2 YSYEKL. Trimming cost V 2 bases and J 4 bases; bases outside gene matches: 4. Attachment of unique molecular identifiers was made to individual cDNA molecules. TCRdb reanalysed the 5' RACE reads using MiXCR and keeps one entry per CDR3 protein. This sample has some 60,000 distinct CDR3 sequences, with 7.5% to 10% found just once. Sequenced: whole blood. This receptor was identified in an adult who was a healthcare worker with PCR-confirmed SARS-CoV-2 infection or an uninfected control (not recorded which). The rearrangement links TRBV4-1 to TRBJ2-2; 7 bases map to TRBD1. DNA for the CDR3: TGCGCCAGCAGCCAACTAGACAGGGTCACCGGGGAGCTGTTTTTT. Its translation: CASSQLDRVTGELFF.